Reported below is one T cell receptor (beta chain). Antigen specificity is unknown. The entry originates in a study of beta chain features in type 1 diabetes. Study background: Cells sorted and examined across all samples totaled more than 95,000,000.

The CDR3 is 14 amino acids. Trimming removed 2 bases from V and 2 bases from J; junction bases left unmatched: 1. CDR1 is MDHEN, CDR2 SYDVKM, per germline. A CD45RO/CCR7/CD25/CD127/CD95/CD27 panel sorted naive, central memory, regulatory and stem cell-like memory CD4+ cells. Study-wide findings and caveats: Moderately but significantly shorter TCRB CDR3s were found in Type 1 diabetes patients in all four CD4+ subsets. The study notes PCR might favor shorter templates equally in patients and controls. For type 1 diabetes patients, VDJ junctions showed fewer insertions and more deletions.

Investigators reverse transcribed all isolated RNA, so they sequenced expressed TCRB transcripts. Libraries were prepared by immunoSEQ multiplex PCR; TCRdb keeps only in-frame clonotypes and omits some of them. The repertoire holds 150,000 to 200,000 clones, with roughly 65% as singletons. The chain combines TRBV28 with TRBJ2-3; TRBD1 matches 7 bases. The sample consisted of naive CD4+ T cells from blood. The clonotype was recovered from a man aged 25-40 years with type 1 diabetes. CDR3 in amino acids: CASSLGQDTDTQYF. The CDR3, as DNA: TGTGCCAGCAGTTTAGGACAGGACACAGATACGCAGTATTTT. Based on the CDR3 plus reference TRBV28 and TRBJ2-3, the full variable domain is DVKVTQSSRYLVKRTGEKVFLECVQDMDHENMFWYRQDPGLGLRLIYFSYDVKMKEKGDIPEGYSVSREKKERFSLILESASTNQTSMYLCASSLGQDTDTQYFGPGTRLTVL.